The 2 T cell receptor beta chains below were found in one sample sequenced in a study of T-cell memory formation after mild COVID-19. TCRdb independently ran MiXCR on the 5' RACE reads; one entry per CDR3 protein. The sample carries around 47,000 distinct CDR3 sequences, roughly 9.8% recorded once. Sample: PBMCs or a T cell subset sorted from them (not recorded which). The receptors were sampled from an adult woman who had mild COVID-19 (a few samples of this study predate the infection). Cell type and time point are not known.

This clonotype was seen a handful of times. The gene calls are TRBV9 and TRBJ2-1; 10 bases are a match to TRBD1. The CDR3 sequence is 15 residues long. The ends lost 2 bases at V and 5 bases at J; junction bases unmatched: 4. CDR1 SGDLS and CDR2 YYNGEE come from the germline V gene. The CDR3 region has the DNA TGTGCCAGCAGCGTGCCCGGGACAGGGGACAATGAGCAGTTCTTC. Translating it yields CASSVPGTGDNEQFF.

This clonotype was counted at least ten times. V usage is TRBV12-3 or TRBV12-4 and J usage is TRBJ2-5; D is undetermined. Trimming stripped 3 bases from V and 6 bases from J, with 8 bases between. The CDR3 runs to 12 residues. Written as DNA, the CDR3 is TGTGCCAGCAGTTTCCCATCGCAGACCCAGTACTTC. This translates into CASSFPSQTQYF.